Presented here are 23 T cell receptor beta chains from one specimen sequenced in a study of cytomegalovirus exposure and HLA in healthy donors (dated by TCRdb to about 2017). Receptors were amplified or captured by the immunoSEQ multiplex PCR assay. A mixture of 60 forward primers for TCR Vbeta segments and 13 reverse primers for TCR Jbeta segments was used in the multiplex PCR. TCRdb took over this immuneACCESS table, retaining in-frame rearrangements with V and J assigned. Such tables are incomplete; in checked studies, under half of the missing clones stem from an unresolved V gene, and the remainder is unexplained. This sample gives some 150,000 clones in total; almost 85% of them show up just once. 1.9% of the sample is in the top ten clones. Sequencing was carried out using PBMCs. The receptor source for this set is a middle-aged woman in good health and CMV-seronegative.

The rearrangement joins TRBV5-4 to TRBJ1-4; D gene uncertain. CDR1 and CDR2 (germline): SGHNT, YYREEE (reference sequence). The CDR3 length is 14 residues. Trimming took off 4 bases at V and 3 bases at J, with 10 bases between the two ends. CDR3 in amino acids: CASSLNLPNEKLFF. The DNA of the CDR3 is TGTGCCAGCAGCCTAAATCTTCCTAATGAAAAACTGTTTTTT. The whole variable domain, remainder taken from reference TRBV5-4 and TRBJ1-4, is ETGVTQSPTHLIKTRGQQVTLRCSSQSGHNTVSWYQQALGQGPQFIFQYYREEENGRGNFPPRFSGLQFPNYSSELNVNALELDDSALYLCASSLNLPNEKLFFGSGTQLSVL.

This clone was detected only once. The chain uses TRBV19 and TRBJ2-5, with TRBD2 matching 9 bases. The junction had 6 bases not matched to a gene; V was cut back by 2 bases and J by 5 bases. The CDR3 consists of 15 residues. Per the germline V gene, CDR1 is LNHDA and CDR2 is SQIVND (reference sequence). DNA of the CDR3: TGTGCCAGTAGTATACTAGCGGGACCTGCTGAGACCCAGTACTTC. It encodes CASSILAGPAETQYF.

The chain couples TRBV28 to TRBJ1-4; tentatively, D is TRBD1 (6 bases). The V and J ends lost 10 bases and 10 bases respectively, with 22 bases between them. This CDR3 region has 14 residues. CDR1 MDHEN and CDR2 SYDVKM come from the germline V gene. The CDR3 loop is CATLGAGSHGKLFF. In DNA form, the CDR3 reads TGTGCCACATTGGGGGCAGGCAGTCACGGAAAACTGTTTTTT.

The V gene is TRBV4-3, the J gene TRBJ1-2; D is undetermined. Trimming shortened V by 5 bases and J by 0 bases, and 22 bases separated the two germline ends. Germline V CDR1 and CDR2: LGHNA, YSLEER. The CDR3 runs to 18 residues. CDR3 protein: CASSEYKDGELPNYGYTF. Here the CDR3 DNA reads TGCGCCAGCAGCGAATATAAGGACGGGGAGTTGCCTAACTATGGCTACACCTTC.

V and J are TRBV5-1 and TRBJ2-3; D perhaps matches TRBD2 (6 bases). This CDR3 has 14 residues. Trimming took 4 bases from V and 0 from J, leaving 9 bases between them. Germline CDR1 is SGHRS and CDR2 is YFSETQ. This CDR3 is CASSRRGSTDTQYF. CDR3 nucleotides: TGCGCCAGCAGCAGGAGGGGAAGCACAGATACGCAGTATTTT. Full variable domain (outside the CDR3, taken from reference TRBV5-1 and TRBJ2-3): KAGVTQTPRYLIKTRGQQVTLSCSPISGHRSVSWYQQTPGQGLQFLFEYFSETQRNKGNFPGRFSGRQFSNSRSEMNVSTLELGDSALYLCASSRRGSTDTQYFGPGTRLTVL.

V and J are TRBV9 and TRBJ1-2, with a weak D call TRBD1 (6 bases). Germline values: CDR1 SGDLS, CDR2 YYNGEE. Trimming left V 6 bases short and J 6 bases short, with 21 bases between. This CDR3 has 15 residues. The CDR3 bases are TGTGCCAGCACCCCGTCGAACCAGGGGATAGATGGCTACACCTTC. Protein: CASTPSNQGIDGYTF.

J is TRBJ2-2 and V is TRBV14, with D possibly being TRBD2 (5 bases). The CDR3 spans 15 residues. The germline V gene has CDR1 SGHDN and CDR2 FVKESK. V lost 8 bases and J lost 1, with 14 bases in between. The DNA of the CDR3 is TGTGCCAGCCGAAAGATGGGGAGGAACACCGGGGAGCTGTTTTTT. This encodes CASRKMGRNTGELFF.

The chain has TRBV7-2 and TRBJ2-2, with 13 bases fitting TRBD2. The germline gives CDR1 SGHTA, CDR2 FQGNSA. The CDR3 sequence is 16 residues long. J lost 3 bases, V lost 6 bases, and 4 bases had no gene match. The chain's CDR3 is CASRGLAGTHTGELFF. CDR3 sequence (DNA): TGTGCCAGCAGGGGACTAGCGGGAACCCACACCGGGGAGCTGTTTTTT.

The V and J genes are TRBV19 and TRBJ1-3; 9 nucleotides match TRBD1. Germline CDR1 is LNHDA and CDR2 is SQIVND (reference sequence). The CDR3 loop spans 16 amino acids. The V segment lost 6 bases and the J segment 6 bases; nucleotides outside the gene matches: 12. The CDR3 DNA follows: TGTGCCAGTAGCTCCCCGCCGGGACAGGGTTCAAACACCATATATTTT. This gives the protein CASSSPPGQGSNTIYF.

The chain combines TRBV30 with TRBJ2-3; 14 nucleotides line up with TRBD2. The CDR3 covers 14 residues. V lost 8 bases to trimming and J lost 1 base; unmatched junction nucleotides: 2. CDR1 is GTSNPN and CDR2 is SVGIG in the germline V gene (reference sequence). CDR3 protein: CAKGLAGGTDTQYF. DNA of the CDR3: TGTGCCAAGGGACTAGCGGGAGGCACAGATACGCAGTATTTT.

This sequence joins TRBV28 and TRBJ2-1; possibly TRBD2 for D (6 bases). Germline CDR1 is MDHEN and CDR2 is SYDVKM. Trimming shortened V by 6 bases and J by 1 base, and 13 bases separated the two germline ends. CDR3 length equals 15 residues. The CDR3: CASRERGYSYNEQFF. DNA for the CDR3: TGTGCCAGCAGAGAACGGGGGTATTCCTACAATGAGCAGTTCTTC.

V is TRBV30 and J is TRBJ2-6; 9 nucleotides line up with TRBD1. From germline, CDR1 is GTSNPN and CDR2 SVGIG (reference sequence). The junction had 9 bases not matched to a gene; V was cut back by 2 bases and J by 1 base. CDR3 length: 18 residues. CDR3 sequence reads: CAWSPTGQGMSGANVLTF. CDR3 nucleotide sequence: TGTGCCTGGAGTCCTACCGGACAGGGGATGTCTGGGGCCAACGTCCTGACTTTC.

The CDR3 nucleotides read TGCAGTGCTAGAGATCAGGGTGAGCAGTTCTTC. Its protein is CSARDQGEQFF. The gene calls are TRBV20-1 and TRBJ2-1; possible D gene TRBD1, 5 bases. Trimming stripped 0 bases from V and 9 bases from J, with 6 bases between. The CDR3 totals 11 residues. Germline lookup yields CDR1 DFQATT and CDR2 SNEGSKA (reference sequence).

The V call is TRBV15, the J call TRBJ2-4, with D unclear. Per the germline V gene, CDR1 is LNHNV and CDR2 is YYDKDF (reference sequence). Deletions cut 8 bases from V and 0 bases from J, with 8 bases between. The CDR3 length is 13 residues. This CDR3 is CATREVAKNIQYF. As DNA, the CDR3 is TGTGCCACCCGAGAGGTAGCCAAAAACATTCAGTACTTC.

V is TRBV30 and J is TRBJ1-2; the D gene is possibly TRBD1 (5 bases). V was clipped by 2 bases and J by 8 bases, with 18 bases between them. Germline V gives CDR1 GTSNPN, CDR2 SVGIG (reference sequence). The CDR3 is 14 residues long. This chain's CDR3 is CAWSREGVASGYTF. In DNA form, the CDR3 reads TGTGCCTGGAGTAGGGAAGGGGTCGCTTCAGGCTACACCTTC. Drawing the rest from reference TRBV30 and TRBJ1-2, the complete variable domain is SQTIHQWPATLVQPVGSPLSLECTVEGTSNPNLYWYRQAAGRGLQLLFYSVGIGQISSEVPQNLSASRPQDRQFILSSKKLLLSDSGFYLCAWSREGVASGYTFGSGTRLTVV.

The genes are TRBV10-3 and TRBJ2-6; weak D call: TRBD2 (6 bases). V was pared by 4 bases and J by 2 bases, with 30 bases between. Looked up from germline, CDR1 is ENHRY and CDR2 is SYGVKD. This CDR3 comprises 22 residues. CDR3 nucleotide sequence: TGTGCCATCAGTGGAAGCCCGGGGGTATCGGCGGTCTGGGCCCCTGGGGCCAACGTCCTGACTTTC. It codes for CAISGSPGVSAVWAPGANVLTF.

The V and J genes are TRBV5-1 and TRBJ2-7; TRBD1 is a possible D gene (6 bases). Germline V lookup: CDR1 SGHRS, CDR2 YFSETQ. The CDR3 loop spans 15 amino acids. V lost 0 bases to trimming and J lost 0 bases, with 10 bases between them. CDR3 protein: CASSLATGTSYEQYF. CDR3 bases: TGCGCCAGCAGCTTGGCCACAGGGACCTCCTACGAGCAGTACTTC.

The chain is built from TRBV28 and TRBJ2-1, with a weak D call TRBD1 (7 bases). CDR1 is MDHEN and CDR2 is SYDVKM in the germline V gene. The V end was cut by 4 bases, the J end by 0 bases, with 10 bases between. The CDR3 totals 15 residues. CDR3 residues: CASSSGGTSYNEQFF. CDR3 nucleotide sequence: TGTGCCAGCAGTTCAGGGGGGACCTCCTACAATGAGCAGTTCTTC.

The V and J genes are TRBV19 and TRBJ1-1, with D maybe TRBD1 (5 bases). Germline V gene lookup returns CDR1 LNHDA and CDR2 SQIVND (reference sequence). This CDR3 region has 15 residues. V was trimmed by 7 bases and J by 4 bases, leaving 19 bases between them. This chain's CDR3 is CASNPRYGGTTEAFF. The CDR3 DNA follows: TGTGCCAGTAATCCCCGTTATGGAGGGACCACTGAAGCTTTCTTT.

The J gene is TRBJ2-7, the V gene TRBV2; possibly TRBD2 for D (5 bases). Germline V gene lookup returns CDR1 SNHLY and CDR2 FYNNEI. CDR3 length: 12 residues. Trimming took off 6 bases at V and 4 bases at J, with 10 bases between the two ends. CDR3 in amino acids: CASSVSGYEQYF. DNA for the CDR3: TGTGCCAGCAGCGTCTCGGGGTACGAGCAGTACTTC.

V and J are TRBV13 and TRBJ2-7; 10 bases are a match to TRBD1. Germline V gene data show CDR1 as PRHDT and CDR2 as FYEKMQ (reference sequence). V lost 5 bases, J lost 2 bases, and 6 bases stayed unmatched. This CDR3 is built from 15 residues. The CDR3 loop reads CASSPRTGGTYEQYF. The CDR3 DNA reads TGTGCCAGCAGCCCGCGGACAGGGGGGACCTACGAGCAGTACTTC. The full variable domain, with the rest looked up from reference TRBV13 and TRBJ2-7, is AAGVIQSPRHLIKEKRETATLKCYPIPRHDTVYWYQQGPGQDPQFLISFYEKMQSDKGSIPDRFSAQQFSDYHSELNMSSLELGDSALYFCASSPRTGGTYEQYFGPGTRLTVT.

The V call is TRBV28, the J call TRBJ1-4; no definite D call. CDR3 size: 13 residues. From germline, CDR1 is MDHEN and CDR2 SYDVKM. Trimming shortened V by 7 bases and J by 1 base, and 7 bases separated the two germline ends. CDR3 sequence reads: CASTVRTNEKLFF. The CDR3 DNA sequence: TGTGCCAGCACGGTTCGAACTAATGAAAAACTGTTTTTT.

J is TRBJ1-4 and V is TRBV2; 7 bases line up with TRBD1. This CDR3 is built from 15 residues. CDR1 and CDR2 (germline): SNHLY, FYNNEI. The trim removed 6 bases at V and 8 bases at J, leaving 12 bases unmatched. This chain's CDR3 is CASSREGAFGEKLFF. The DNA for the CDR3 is TGTGCCAGCAGCCGCGAGGGGGCATTCGGGGAAAAACTGTTTTTT.